These T cell receptor beta chains were read from a single sample in a study of neurological immune-mediated disorders. TCRdb analysed the 5' RACE reads with MiXCR anew, one entry per CDR3 protein. The repertoire includes some 76,000 distinct CDR3 sequences, 2.5% to 4% of them detected once, and less than 5.5% sits in the top ten. Input material: PBMCs. The receptors here all came from a woman aged 45-65 years with multiple sclerosis. CDR3s include the opening cysteine and the closing phenylalanine or tryptophan. The D gene is left open where the match is weak. The listing skips clone size in some rows; elsewhere it reads once, few, many or a size class.

TGTGCCAGCAGCTTAGGATTCCGGGGGAATGAGCAGTTCTTC,CASSLGFRGNEQFF,TRBV7-6,many,TRBJ2-1,NA
TGCGCCAGCAGCGCCCTAGCGGGGGGTAGAAATACGCAGTATTTT,CASSALAGGRNTQYF,TRBV5-1,NA,TRBJ2-3,TRBD2
TGTGCCAGCAGGGCAGGGGTCGGGCAGCCCCAGCATTTT,CASRAGVGQPQHF,TRBV28,many,TRBJ1-5,NA
TGTGCCAGCAGCCCCCAAGGACAGCGGAATTCACCCCTCCACTTT,CASSPQGQRNSPLHF,TRBV5-6,many,TRBJ1-6,NA
TGCAGTGCTGGGGACGGGGGGCCCGAGCAGTACTTC,CSAGDGGPEQYF,TRBV20-1,many,TRBJ2-7,NA
TGTGCCAGCAGCTTACAGGCAACTAATGAAAAACTGTTTTTT,CASSLQATNEKLFF,TRBV7-2,many,TRBJ1-4,NA
TGTGCCAGCAGTTCCGGGACAGGGTCTACCGGGGAGCTGTTTTTT,CASSSGTGSTGELFF,TRBV7-3,many,TRBJ2-2,TRBD1
TGCAGTGCTAGCCCCGGGTTTACCTACGAGCAGTACTTC,CSASPGFTYEQYF,TRBV20-1,many,TRBJ2-7,NA
TGTGCCAGCAGCTCCGGACTAGCGGGAGTTTTGTACGAGCAGTACTTC,CASSSGLAGVLYEQYF,TRBV5-5,many,TRBJ2-7,TRBD2
TGCAGTGCTAGAGGCGGAATAGGGGCTCCGCATGAAAAACTGTTTTTT,CSARGGIGAPHEKLFF,TRBV20-1,many,TRBJ1-4,NA